Detailed here is one T cell receptor beta chain. The antigen remains undetermined. Via MiXCR, TCRdb re-called the RT-PCR reads, giving one row per CDR3 protein. In the table there are about 700,000 distinct CDR3 sequences, more than 11% of which are singletons. This record comes from a study of response to subunit inactivated influenza vaccine. General study results and limits: That few new T cells are recruited by each seasonal influenza vaccination was the authors' suggestion.

This specimen consisted of PBMCs from blood, obtained approximately 15 days before vaccination. This receptor was identified in a man aged 50 to 59 who received an inactivated influenza vaccine.

CDR3 sequence: CSANPIAGGVYNEQFF. CDR3 bases: TGCAGTGCTAACCCTATAGCGGGAGGAGTCTACAATGAGCAGTTCTTC. The chain joins TRBV20-1 to TRBJ2-1; TRBD2 agrees at 10 bases. The CDR3 runs 16 residues. The V and J ends lost 4 bases and 3 bases, in that order; junction bases with no gene match: 9. The germline gives CDR1 DFQATT, CDR2 SNEGSKA (reference sequence).